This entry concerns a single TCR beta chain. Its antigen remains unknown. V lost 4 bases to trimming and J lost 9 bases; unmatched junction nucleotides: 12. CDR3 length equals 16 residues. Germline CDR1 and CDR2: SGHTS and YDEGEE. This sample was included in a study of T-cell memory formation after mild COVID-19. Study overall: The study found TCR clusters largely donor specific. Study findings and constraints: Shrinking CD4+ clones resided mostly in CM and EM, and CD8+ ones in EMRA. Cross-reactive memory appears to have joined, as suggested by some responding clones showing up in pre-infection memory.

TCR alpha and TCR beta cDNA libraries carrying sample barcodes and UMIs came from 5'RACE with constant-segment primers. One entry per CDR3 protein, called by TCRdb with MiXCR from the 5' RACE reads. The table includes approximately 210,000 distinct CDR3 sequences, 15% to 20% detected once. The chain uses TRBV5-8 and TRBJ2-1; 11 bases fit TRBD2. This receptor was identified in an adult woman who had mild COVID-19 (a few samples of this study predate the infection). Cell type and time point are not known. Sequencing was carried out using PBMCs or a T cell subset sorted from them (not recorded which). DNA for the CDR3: TGTGCCAGCAGCGTGGGCCAACTAGCGGGGGAGGGTGAGCAGTTCTTC. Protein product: CASSVGQLAGEGEQFF.